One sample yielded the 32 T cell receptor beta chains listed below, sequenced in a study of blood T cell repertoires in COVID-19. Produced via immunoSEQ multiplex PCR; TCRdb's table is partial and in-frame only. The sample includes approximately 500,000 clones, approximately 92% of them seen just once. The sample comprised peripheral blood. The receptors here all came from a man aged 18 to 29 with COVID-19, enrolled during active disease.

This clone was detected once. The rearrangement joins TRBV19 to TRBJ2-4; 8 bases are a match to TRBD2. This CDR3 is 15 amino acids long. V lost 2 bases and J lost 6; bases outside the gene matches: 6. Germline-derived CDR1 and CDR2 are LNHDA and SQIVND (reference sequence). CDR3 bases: TGTGCCAGTAGTATAAACGGGGGGGATGGAAACATTCAGTACTTC. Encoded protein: CASSINGGDGNIQYF.

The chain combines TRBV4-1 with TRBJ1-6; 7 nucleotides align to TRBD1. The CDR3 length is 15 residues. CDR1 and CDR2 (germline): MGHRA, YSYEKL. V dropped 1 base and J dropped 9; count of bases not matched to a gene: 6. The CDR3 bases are TGCGCCAGCAGCCAAGTAAGACAGGGCGGTTCACCCCTCCACTTT. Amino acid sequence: CASSQVRQGGSPLHF.

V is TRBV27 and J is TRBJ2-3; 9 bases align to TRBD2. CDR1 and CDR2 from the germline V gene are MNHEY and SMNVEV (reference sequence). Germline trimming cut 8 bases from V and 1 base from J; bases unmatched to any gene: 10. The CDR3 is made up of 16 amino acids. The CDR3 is CASGRPKRGGTDTQYF. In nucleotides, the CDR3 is TGTGCCAGCGGGCGCCCTAAGCGGGGGGGCACAGATACGCAGTATTTT.

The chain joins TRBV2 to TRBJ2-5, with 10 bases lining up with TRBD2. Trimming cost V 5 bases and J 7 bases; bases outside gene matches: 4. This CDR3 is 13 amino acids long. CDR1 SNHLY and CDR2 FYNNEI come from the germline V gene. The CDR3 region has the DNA TGTGCCAGCAGTAGCGGGGGGGATGGGACCCAGTACTTC. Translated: CASSSGGDGTQYF.

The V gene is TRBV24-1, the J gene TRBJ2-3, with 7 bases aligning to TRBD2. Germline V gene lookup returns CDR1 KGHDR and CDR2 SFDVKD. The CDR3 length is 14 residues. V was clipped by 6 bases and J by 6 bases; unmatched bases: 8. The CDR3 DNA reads TGTGCCACCAGTCCAGCGGGACGCTCCGATACGCAGTATTTT. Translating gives CATSPAGRSDTQYF.

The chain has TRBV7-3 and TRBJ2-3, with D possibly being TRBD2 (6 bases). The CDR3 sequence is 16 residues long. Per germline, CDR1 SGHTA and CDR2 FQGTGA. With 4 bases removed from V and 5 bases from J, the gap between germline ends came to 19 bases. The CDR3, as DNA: TGTGCCAGCAGCTGGGGTAGTGCGGGATCGGGAGATACGCAGTATTTT. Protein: CASSWGSAGSGDTQYF.

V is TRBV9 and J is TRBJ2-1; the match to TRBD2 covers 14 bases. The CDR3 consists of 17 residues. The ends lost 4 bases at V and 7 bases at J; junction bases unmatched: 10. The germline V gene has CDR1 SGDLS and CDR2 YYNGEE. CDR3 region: CASSSTGTSGRMNEQFF. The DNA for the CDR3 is TGTGCCAGCAGCTCAACCGGGACTAGCGGGAGAATGAATGAGCAGTTCTTC.

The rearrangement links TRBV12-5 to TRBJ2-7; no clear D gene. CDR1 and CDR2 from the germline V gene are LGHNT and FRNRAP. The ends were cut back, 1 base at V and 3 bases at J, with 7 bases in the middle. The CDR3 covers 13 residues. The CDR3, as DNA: TGTGCTAGTGGTTTGGACAGTCTCTACGAGCAGTACTTC. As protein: CASGLDSLYEQYF.

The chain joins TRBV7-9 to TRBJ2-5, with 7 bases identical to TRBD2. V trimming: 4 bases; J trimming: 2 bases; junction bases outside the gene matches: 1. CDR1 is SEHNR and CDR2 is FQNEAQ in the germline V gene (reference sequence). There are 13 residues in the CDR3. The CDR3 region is CASSYSGQETQYF. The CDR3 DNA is TGTGCCAGCAGCTATAGCGGGCAAGAGACCCAGTACTTC.

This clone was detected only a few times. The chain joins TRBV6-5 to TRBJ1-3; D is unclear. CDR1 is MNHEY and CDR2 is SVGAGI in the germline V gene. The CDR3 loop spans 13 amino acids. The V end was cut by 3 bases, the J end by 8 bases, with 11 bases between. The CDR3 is CASSYENSHTIYF. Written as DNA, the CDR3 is TGTGCCAGCAGTTATGAGAACAGTCACACCATATATTTT.

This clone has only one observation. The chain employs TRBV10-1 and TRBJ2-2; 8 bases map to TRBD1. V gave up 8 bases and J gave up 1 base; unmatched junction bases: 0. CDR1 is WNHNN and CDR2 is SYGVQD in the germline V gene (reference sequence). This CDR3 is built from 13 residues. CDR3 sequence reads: CASGQGNTGELFF. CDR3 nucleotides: TGCGCCAGCGGACAGGGGAACACCGGGGAGCTGTTTTTT.

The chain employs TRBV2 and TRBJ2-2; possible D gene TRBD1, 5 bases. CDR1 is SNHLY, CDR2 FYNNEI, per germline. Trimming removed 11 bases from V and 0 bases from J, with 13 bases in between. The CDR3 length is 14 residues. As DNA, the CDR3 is TGTGCCGACAGACAGAGGCCGAACACCGGGGAGCTGTTTTTT. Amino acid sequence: CADRQRPNTGELFF.

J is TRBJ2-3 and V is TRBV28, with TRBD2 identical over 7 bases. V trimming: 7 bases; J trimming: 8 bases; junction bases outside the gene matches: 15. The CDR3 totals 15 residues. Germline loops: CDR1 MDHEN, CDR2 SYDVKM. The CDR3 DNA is TGTGCCAGCATCGGAGCGGGACCCGGCGAGGGTACGCAGTATTTT. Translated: CASIGAGPGEGTQYF.

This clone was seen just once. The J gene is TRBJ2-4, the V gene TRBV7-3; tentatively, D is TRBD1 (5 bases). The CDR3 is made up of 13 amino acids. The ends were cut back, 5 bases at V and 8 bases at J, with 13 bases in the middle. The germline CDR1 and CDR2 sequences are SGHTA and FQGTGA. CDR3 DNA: TGTGCCAGCAGCCGCCCCAGGGAATACATTCAGTACTTC. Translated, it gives CASSRPREYIQYF.

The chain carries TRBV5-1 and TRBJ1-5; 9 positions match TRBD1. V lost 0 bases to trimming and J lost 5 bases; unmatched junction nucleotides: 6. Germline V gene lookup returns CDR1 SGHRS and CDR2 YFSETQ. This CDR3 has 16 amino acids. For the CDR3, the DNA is TGCGCCAGCAGCTTGGGAACAGGGGGCCCTGATCAGCCCCAGCATTTT. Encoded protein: CASSLGTGGPDQPQHF. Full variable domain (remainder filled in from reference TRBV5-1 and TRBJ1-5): KAGVTQTPRYLIKTRGQQVTLSCSPISGHRSVSWYQQTPGQGLQFLFEYFSETQRNKGNFPGRFSGRQFSNSRSEMNVSTLELGDSALYLCASSLGTGGPDQPQHFGDGTRLSIL.

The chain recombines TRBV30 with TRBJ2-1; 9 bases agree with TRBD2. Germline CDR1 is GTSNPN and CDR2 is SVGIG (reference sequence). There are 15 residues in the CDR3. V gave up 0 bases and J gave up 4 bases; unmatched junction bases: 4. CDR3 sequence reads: CAWSVDSGRYNEQFF. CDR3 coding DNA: TGTGCCTGGAGTGTTGATAGCGGGAGATACAATGAGCAGTTCTTC.

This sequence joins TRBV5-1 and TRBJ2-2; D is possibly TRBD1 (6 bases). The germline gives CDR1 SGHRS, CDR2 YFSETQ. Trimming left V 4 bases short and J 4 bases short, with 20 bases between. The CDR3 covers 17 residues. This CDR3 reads CASSTLPTGLVTGELFF. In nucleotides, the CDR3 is TGCGCCAGCAGCACTCTCCCGACAGGCTTGGTCACCGGGGAGCTGTTTTTT.

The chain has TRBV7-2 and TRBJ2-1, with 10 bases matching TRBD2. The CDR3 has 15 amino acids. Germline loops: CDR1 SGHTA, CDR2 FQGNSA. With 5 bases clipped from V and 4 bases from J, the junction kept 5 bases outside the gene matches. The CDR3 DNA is TGTGCCAGCAGCGCCCGGACTAGCGGATACAATGAGCAGTTCTTC. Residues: CASSARTSGYNEQFF.

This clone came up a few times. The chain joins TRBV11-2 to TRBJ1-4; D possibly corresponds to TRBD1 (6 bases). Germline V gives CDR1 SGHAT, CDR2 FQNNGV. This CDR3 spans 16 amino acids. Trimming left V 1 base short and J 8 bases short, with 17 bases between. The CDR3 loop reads CASSLVGGGLEEKLFF. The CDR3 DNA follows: TGTGCCAGCAGCTTAGTGGGTGGGGGCTTGGAAGAAAAACTGTTTTTT.

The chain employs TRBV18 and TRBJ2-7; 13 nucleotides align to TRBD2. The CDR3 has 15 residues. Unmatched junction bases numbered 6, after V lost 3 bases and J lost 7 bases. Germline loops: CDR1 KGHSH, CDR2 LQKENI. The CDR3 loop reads CASSPGLAGAEEQYF. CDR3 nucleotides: TGTGCCAGCTCACCCGGACTAGCGGGAGCGGAGGAGCAGTACTTC.

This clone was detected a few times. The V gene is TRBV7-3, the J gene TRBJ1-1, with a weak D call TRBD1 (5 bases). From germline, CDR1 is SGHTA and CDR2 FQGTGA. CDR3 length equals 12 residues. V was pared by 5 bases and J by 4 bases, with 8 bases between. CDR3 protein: CASSHGGTEAFF. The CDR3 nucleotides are TGTGCCAGCAGCCACGGGGGCACTGAAGCTTTCTTT.

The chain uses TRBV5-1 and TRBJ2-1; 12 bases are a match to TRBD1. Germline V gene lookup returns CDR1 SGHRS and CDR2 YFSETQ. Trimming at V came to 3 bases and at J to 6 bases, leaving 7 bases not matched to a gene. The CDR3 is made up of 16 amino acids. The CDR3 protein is CASSYPGTGGLNEQFF. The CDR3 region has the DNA TGCGCCAGCAGCTACCCGGGGACAGGGGGCCTCAATGAGCAGTTCTTC.

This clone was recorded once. CDR3 sequence: CASFDGGSVENEQYF. As DNA, the CDR3 is TGTGCCAGCTTCGATGGCGGGAGTGTGGAGAACGAGCAGTACTTC. The genes are TRBV7-9 and TRBJ2-7, with 7 bases identical to TRBD2. This CDR3 comprises 15 residues. Germline V gene lookup returns CDR1 SEHNR and CDR2 FQNEAQ (reference sequence). V lost 8 bases and J lost 5; bases outside the gene matches: 15.

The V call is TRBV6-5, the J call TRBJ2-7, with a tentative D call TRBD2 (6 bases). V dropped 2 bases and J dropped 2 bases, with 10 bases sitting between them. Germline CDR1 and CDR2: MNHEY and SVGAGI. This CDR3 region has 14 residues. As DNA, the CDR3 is TGTGCCAGCAGTTACGGCGGGGCAACCTACGAGCAGTACTTC. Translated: CASSYGGATYEQYF.

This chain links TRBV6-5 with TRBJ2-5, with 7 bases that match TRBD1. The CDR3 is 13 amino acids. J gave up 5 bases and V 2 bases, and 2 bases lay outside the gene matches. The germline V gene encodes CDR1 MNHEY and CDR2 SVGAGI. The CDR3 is CASSYDRAETQYF. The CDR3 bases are TGTGCCAGCAGTTACGACAGGGCGGAGACCCAGTACTTC.

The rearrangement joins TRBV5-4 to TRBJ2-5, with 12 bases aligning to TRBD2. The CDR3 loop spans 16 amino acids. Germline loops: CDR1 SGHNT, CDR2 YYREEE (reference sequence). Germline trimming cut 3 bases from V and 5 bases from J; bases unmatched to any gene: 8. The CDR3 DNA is TGTGCCAGCAGCTCGAGACTAGCGGGAGTAGGGGAGACCCAGTACTTC. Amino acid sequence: CASSSRLAGVGETQYF.

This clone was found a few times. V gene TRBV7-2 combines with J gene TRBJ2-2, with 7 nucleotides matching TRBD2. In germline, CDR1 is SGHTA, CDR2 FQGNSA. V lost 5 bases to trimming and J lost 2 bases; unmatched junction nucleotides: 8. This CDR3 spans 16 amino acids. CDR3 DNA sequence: TGTGCCAGCAGCCTGGTGGGACTACTAAACACCGGGGAGCTGTTTTTT. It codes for CASSLVGLLNTGELFF. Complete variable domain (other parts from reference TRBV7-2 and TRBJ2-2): GAGVSQSPSNKVTEKGKDVELRCDPISGHTALYWYRQSLGQGLEFLIYFQGNSAPDKSGLPSDRFSAERTGGSVSTLTIQRTQQEDSAVYLCASSLVGLLNTGELFFGEGSRLTVL.

DNA of the CDR3: TGCGCCAGCAGCTTGGCTGGGACTAGCGGGACCGGGGAGCTGTTTTTT. It codes for CASSLAGTSGTGELFF. The V and J genes are TRBV5-1 and TRBJ2-2; 12 bases are a match to TRBD2. Germline V lookup: CDR1 SGHRS, CDR2 YFSETQ. Unmatched junction bases numbered 2, after V lost 0 bases and J lost 5 bases. The CDR3 sequence is 16 residues long.

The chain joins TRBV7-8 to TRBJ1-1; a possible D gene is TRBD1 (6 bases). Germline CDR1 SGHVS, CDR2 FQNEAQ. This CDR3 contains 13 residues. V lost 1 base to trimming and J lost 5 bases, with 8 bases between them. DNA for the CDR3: TGTGCCAGCAGCTTAGAGGGGGGGACTGAAGCTTTCTTT. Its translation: CASSLEGGTEAFF. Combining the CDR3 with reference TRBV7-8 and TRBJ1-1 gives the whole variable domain GAGVSQSPRYKVAKRGQDVALRCDPISGHVSLFWYQQALGQGPEFLTYFQNEAQLDKSGLPSDRFFAERPEGSVSTLKIQRTQQEDSAVYLCASSLEGGTEAFFGQGTRLTVV.

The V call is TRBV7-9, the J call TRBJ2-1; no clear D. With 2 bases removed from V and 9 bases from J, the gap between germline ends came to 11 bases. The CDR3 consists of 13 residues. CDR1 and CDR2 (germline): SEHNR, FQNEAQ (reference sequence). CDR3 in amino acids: CASSLSEGVEQFF. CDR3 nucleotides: TGTGCCAGCAGCTTAAGTGAAGGAGTTGAGCAGTTCTTC. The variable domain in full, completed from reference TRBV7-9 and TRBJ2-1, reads DTGVSQNPRHKITKRGQNVTFRCDPISEHNRLYWYRQTLGQGPEFLTYFQNEAQLEKSRLLSDRFSAERPKGSFSTLEIQRTEQGDSAMYLCASSLSEGVEQFFGPGTRLTVL.

CDR3 residues: CASSLPSTSGSRGEQFF. CDR3 DNA sequence: TGCGCCAGCAGCTTACCGTCTACTAGCGGGAGTAGGGGTGAGCAGTTCTTC. This chain joins TRBV5-1 and TRBJ2-1, with TRBD2 identical over 11 bases. J was trimmed by 9 bases and V by 2 bases; bases with no gene match: 13. The CDR3 is 17 residues long. The V gene's germline CDR1 is SGHRS and CDR2 YFSETQ.

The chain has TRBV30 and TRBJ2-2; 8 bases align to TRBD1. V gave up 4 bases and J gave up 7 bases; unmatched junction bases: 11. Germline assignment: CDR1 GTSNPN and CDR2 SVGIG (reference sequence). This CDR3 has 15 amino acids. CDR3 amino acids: CAWKSRTGLVGELFF. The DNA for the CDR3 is TGTGCCTGGAAATCTCGGACAGGGTTAGTCGGGGAGCTGTTTTTT.